The clone carrying this TCR beta chain turned up a few times. The data were taken from a study of cytomegalovirus exposure and HLA in healthy donors. The PCR used 60 Vbeta and 13 Jbeta primers. The protocol was immunoSEQ multiplex PCR, while the TCRdb copy is restricted to in-frame clones and leaves out a portion. In the table there are 150,000 or so clones, roughly 73% of which are singletons. The germline V gene has CDR1 SNHLY and CDR2 FYNNEI. This CDR3 has 13 amino acids. With 11 bases clipped from V and 2 bases from J, the junction kept 4 bases outside the gene matches. This TCR derives from a woman aged 18 to 35 in good health and CMV-seronegative. V is TRBV2 and J is TRBJ2-3; 10 nucleotides align to TRBD1. Sequenced input: PBMCs. The CDR3 DNA follows: TGTGCCGCGACAGGGGGCCCCACAGATACGCAGTATTTT. It specifies CAATGGPTDTQYF.